A selection of T cell receptor beta chains follows, all from one sample in a study of PD-1 blockade in classical Hodgkin lymphoma. Produced via immunoSEQ multiplex PCR; TCRdb's table is partial and in-frame only. The data hold roughly 39,000 clones, with around 80% observed a single time. Sequenced material: peripheral blood mononuclear cells (PBMCs), taken before the fourth cycle of nivolumab. These receptors were collected from a human donor with classical Hodgkin lymphoma. Each CDR3 is given without its conserved first and last residue. Each record gives: CDR3 protein, V gene, clone size. Part of the rows lack a size; the others show once, few, many or a class for expanded clones.

CDR3 protein: ASSVTGGGDYGYT; V gene: TRBV6-1; clone size: -
CDR3 protein: ASSLGNNEQF; V gene: TRBV5-8; clone size: -
CDR3 protein: ASSLPPGGSVVEQF; V gene: TRBV7-8; clone size: -
CDR3 protein: ASIRTGMDYEQY; V gene: TRBV13; clone size: -
CDR3 protein: ASSLRARGTDTQY; V gene: TRBV5-1; clone size: -
CDR3 protein: ASSPAAGTEAF; V gene: TRBV9; clone size: few
CDR3 protein: ASSLEFGYGYT; V gene: TRBV28; clone size: -
CDR3 protein: ASSRGQFNQPQH; V gene: TRBV9; clone size: few
CDR3 protein: AISERGGPTDTQY; V gene: TRBV10-3; clone size: -
CDR3 protein: ASSLSFRVGYTEAF; V gene: TRBV5-4; clone size: -
CDR3 protein: ASSLLGYEQY; V gene: TRBV11-2; clone size: once
CDR3 protein: ASSNLCSATKSGQRPD; V gene: TRBV7-7; clone size: -
CDR3 protein: ASSDGTSEYNEQF; V gene: TRBV5-4; clone size: -
CDR3 protein: ASRGGFDYNEQF; V gene: TRBV2; clone size: -
CDR3 protein: SVLRGATEAF; V gene: TRBV29-1; clone size: -
CDR3 protein: ASMGDRGSGANVLT; V gene: TRBV25-1; clone size: once
CDR3 protein: ASSGRWREAF; V gene: TRBV25-1; clone size: medium-sized
CDR3 protein: ASSFGLAGGPRELF; V gene: TRBV5-4; clone size: -
CDR3 protein: ASSVGRGSSYNEQF; V gene: TRBV9; clone size: -
CDR3 protein: ASSLGGPGEKLF; V gene: TRBV5-5; clone size: -
CDR3 protein: ASSIYTTGHSGYT; V gene: TRBV19; clone size: once
CDR3 protein: ASKTGGQETQY; V gene: TRBV6-5; clone size: -
CDR3 protein: AISEALETQY; V gene: TRBV10-3; clone size: -
CDR3 protein: ASSFFRGLRYGYT; V gene: TRBV28; clone size: -
CDR3 protein: ASSLGGPYGYT; V gene: TRBV5-4; clone size: -